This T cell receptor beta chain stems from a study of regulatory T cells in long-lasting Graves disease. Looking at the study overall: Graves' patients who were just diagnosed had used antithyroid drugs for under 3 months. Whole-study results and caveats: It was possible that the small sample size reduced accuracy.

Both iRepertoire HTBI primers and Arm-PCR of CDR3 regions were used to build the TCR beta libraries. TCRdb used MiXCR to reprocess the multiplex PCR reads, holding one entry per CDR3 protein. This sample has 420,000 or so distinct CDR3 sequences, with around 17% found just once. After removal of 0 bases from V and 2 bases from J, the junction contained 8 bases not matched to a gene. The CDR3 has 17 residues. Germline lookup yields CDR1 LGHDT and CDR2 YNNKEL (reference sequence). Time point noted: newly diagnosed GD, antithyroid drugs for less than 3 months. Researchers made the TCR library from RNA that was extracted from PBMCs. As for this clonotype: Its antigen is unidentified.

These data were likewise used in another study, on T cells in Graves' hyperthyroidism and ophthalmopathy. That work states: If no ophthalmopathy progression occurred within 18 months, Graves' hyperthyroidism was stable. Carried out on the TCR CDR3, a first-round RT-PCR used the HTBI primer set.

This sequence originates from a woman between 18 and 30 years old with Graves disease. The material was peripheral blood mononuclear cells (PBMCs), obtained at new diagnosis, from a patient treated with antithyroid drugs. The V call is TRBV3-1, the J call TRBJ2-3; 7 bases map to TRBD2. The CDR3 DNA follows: TGTGCCAGCAGCCAAGATCTTGCGGGAGTTCCCACAGATACGCAGTATTTT. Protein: CASSQDLAGVPTDTQYF.